The 14 T cell receptor beta chains below were found in one sample sequenced in a study of post-analysis software for immune sequencing data. Findings and caveats of the study: With TRBV5-6, TRBV5-1 and TRBV20-1 included, about five TRBV segments were more frequent in patients than in controls.

These TCRs' antigens remain unknown. Every TCR beta cDNA library bore unique molecular identifiers. TCRdb reanalysed the PCR reads using MiXCR and keeps one entry per CDR3 protein. The table lists 170,000 or so distinct CDR3 sequences, approximately 31% of them singletons, with 1.5% in the top ten. Specimen: blood. The receptors were sampled from a girl under 18 with multiple sclerosis.

This rearrangement joins TRBV7-2 to TRBJ2-1, with 11 positions matching TRBD2. CDR1 is SGHTA and CDR2 is FQGNSA in the germline V gene. V trimming: 3 bases; J trimming: 10 bases; junction bases outside the gene matches: 5. The CDR3 is made up of 14 amino acids. This CDR3 is CASSFFSGRGEQFF. CDR3 nucleotides: TGTGCCAGCAGCTTCTTTAGCGGGAGGGGCGAGCAGTTCTTC.

Points on this clonotype: Possible read error: a much larger clone is one base away. The chain couples TRBV12-3 or TRBV12-4 to TRBJ1-2; 8 positions agree with TRBD1. This CDR3 region has 15 residues. Here the CDR3 reads CAGSPGTGPIYGYTF. In DNA form, the CDR3 reads TGTGCCGGCAGTCCGGGGACAGGTCCCATCTATGGCTACACCTTC.

The sample holds many counts of this clonotype. The chain carries TRBV29-1 and TRBJ1-1; D is possibly TRBD1 (6 bases). Trimming removed 5 bases from V and 1 base from J, with 11 bases in between. CDR3 size: 13 residues. Looked up from germline, CDR1 is SQVTM and CDR2 is ANQGSEA. CDR3 bases: TGCAGCGTTCAACAGGGAGGGAACACTGAAGCTTTCTTT. Translated: CSVQQGGNTEAFF.

Concerning this clonotype itself: Germline and junction disagree at one end, which may indicate a read error. The J gene is TRBJ2-1, the V gene TRBV10-1, with a possible D match to TRBD2 (6 bases). The CDR3 runs 14 residues. Germline assignment: CDR1 WNHNN and CDR2 SYGVQD (reference sequence). The CDR3 reads CASSEREFYNERFF. The CDR3 nucleotides read TGCGCCAGCAGTGAGCGGGAGTTTTACAATGAGCGGTTCTTC.

Many counts were recorded for this clonotype. The gene calls are TRBV27 and TRBJ2-7, with D unclear. This CDR3 comprises 14 residues. Germline CDR1 reads MNHEY; CDR2 reads SMNVEV (reference sequence). V was pared by 0 bases and J by 3 bases, with 9 bases between. CDR3 region: CASSLSVISYEQYF. The CDR3 DNA is TGTGCCAGCAGTTTATCGGTTATTAGCTACGAGCAGTACTTC.

As regards this clonotype: A much larger clone sits a single nucleotide away, making a read error possible. The chain uses TRBV15 and TRBJ2-1; possible D gene TRBD1, 5 bases. The tail of the sequence fits TRBJ2-7 better, so the J call may be wrong. Per the germline V gene, CDR1 is LNHNV and CDR2 is YYDKDF (reference sequence). The CDR3 length is 14 residues. The CDR3 spells CAVRRGSSYNEQYF. The CDR3 DNA reads as TGTGCCGTCCGTAGGGGTTCCTCCTACAATGAGCAGTACTTC.

This clonotype has only a few counts. The CDR3 DNA reads as TGTGCCAGCAGTTTATTCACGCAGGTCCAGCATTTT. This gives the protein CASSLFTQVQHF. This rearrangement joins TRBV28 to TRBJ1-5; D call uncertain. Between the trimmed V and J ends, which lost 1 base and 12 bases, there was a span of 10 bases. The CDR3 contains 12 residues. The V gene's germline CDR1 is MDHEN and CDR2 SYDVKM.

The sample holds one count of this clonotype. This sequence may be a read error, since a much larger clone differs from it by one base. CDR3 region: CASSYGPNGRNNEQYF. In DNA form, the CDR3 reads TGTGCCAGCAGTTACGGGCCTAATGGGAGAAACAATGAGCAGTACTTC. This chain joins TRBV6-5 and TRBJ2-1; a possible D gene is TRBD2 (5 bases). The better agreement between TRBJ2-7 and the DNA end casts doubt on the J call. Germline CDR1 MNHEY, CDR2 SVGAGI. CDR3 length: 16 amino acids.

This clonotype was seen at least ten times. V usage is TRBV9 and J usage is TRBJ2-3; D may be TRBD2 (6 bases). Germline CDR1 is SGDLS and CDR2 is YYNGEE. The V end lost 0 bases, the J end lost 7 bases, and 12 bases lay between the germline ends. This CDR3 contains 14 residues. CDR3 sequence: CASSVGSRENTQYF. The CDR3 DNA reads as TGTGCCAGCAGCGTAGGTAGTCGGGAGAATACGCAGTATTTT.

The CDR3 DNA sequence: TGTGCCAGCAGCCAAGATGGGGGACAGGCTTGGTACCAAGAGACCCAGTACTTC. Protein: CASSQDGGQAWYQETQYF. The chain is built from TRBV4-2 and TRBJ2-5, with 8 nucleotides matching TRBD1. CDR3 length: 18 residues. The V segment lost 0 bases and the J segment 0 bases; nucleotides outside the gene matches: 9. CDR1 and CDR2 (germline): LGHNA, YNFKEQ.

In this sample, this clonotype turned up many times. This rearrangement joins TRBV29-1 to TRBJ1-2; no firm D call. V lost 4 bases to trimming and J lost 1 base, with 7 bases between them. The CDR3 contains 12 residues. Germline V CDR1 and CDR2: SQVTM, ANQGSEA. The CDR3 nucleotides read TGCAGCGTTGTCAGCGTTAACTATGGCTACACCTTC. Translating gives CSVVSVNYGYTF.

This clonotype occurred many times. The chain carries TRBV4-1 and TRBJ2-4; 9 nucleotides line up with TRBD2. Trimming removed 4 bases from V and 4 bases from J; junction bases left unmatched: 14. The CDR3 consists of 18 residues. Germline V lookup: CDR1 MGHRA, CDR2 YSYEKL. The CDR3 DNA is TGCGCCAGCAGCCCAATAGGGTGGCTAGCGGGGACGAAAAACATTCAGTACTTC. Translated: CASSPIGWLAGTKNIQYF.

The rearrangement links TRBV2 to TRBJ1-5, with 7 bases identical to TRBD1. Losses at the gene ends were 1 base for V and 7 bases for J; bases not matched to a gene: 7. The CDR3 has 15 amino acids. The germline V gene encodes CDR1 SNHLY and CDR2 FYNNEI. Here the CDR3 DNA reads TGTGCCAGCAGTGAAGACAGTTCAGGGGGACAGCCCCAGCATTTT. It encodes CASSEDSSGGQPQHF.

This chain uses TRBV18 with TRBJ2-3; D is perhaps TRBD2 (6 bases). CDR1 KGHSH and CDR2 LQKENI come from the germline V gene. The CDR3 length is 17 residues. The V end lost 2 bases, the J end lost 5 bases, and 20 bases lay between the germline ends. The CDR3 reads CASSPGPGLTWEDTQYF. The CDR3 DNA is TGTGCCAGCTCACCAGGACCGGGACTCACATGGGAAGATACGCAGTATTTT.